One sample yielded the 21 T cell receptor beta chains listed below, sequenced in a study of blood T cell repertoires in COVID-19. Sequencing used immunoSEQ multiplex PCR; TCRdb keeps in-frame clones, though not all of them. The table lists about 78,000 clones, about nine tenths of them singletons, with less than 0.85% in the top ten. Sequencing input: peripheral blood. The receptor source for this set is a woman aged 80 or over with acute or convalescent COVID-19.

The gene calls are TRBV9 and TRBJ2-5; 9 bases agree with TRBD1. This CDR3 is built from 16 residues. The V gene end was trimmed by 3 bases and the J gene end by 4 bases; junction bases not matched to a gene: 10. Germline-derived CDR1 and CDR2 are SGDLS and YYNGEE. The CDR3 coding sequence is TGTGCCAGCAGCGGGCGACCCGGGACAGGGTTAGAGACCCAGTACTTC. Residues: CASSGRPGTGLETQYF.

This chain uses TRBV6-5 with TRBJ1-1, with D possibly being TRBD1 (6 bases). From germline, CDR1 is MNHEY and CDR2 SVGAGI. There are 12 residues in the CDR3. V gave up 6 bases and J gave up 9 bases, with 14 bases separating them. The CDR3 sequence is CASRHPQGQAFF. The CDR3 DNA follows: TGTGCCAGCAGACATCCACAGGGTCAAGCTTTCTTT.

This chain links TRBV4-2 with TRBJ2-6; TRBD2 aligns across 7 bases. Germline V gives CDR1 LGHNA, CDR2 YNFKEQ. CDR3 length: 18 amino acids. J gave up 0 bases and V 2 bases, and 7 bases lay outside the gene matches. The DNA for the CDR3 is TGTGCCAGCAGCCAATCCAGACTAGCCTCCTCTGGGGCCAACGTCCTGACTTTC. As protein: CASSQSRLASSGANVLTF.

The J gene is TRBJ2-7, the V gene TRBV27; D is undetermined. The CDR3 length is 15 residues. Between the trimmed V and J ends, which lost 2 bases and 1 base, there was a span of 12 bases. Germline V lookup: CDR1 MNHEY, CDR2 SMNVEV (reference sequence). The CDR3 DNA reads as TGTGCCAGCAGTTTAATGGCGGCGACTTCCTACGAGCAGTACTTC. Translating it yields CASSLMAATSYEQYF.

The chain is built from TRBV2 and TRBJ1-1, with 7 nucleotides matching TRBD1. Germline V gene data show CDR1 as SNHLY and CDR2 as FYNNEI. V shed 5 bases and J 1 base; nucleotides not matched to a gene: 4. The CDR3 extends over 14 amino acids. The CDR3 loop is CASSQTGRNTEAFF. The CDR3 DNA follows: TGTGCCAGCAGTCAGACAGGGAGGAACACTGAAGCTTTCTTT.

The rearrangement links TRBV21-1 to TRBJ2-7; TRBD2, the D gene given by the table, was not confirmed from the DNA. TRBV21-1 is a pseudogene. The CDR3 is made up of 13 amino acids. The CDR3 protein is CASSASWSYEQYF. The CDR3 DNA reads TGTGCCAGCAGCGCGTCGTGGTCCTACGAGCAGTACTTC.

The chain employs TRBV27 and TRBJ2-7, with 12 positions matching TRBD2. The CDR3 runs 15 residues. Germline CDR1 reads MNHEY; CDR2 reads SMNVEV (reference sequence). The V and J ends lost 4 bases and 3 bases, in that order; junction bases with no gene match: 4. The CDR3 DNA sequence: TGTGCCAGCAGTTACCTAGCGGGAGGGCTCTACGAGCAGTACTTC. Encoded protein: CASSYLAGGLYEQYF.

A remark on this clone: Its ends do not fully match the called genes, so a read error is possible. The gene calls are TRBV28 and TRBJ1-2; D is ambiguous. Germline V CDR1 and CDR2: MDHEN, SYDVKM. The CDR3 loop spans 13 amino acids. CDR3 nucleotides: TGTGCCAGCAGTCGCCAGTCTAACTATGACTACACCTTC. Residues: CASSRQSNYDYTF.

Here the CDR3 reads CASSTTSSYEQYF. The CDR3 bases are TGTGCCAGTAGTACGACTTCGAGCTACGAGCAGTACTTC. This chain uses TRBV19 with TRBJ2-7; D is ambiguous. V was pared by 4 bases and J by 3 bases, with 10 bases between. There are 13 residues in the CDR3. Germline CDR1 is LNHDA and CDR2 is SQIVND (reference sequence).

J is TRBJ2-7 and V is TRBV28, with TRBD1 matching over 9 bases. CDR1 is MDHEN, CDR2 SYDVKM, per germline. J lost 3 bases, V lost 3 bases, and 6 bases had no gene match. This CDR3 has 15 amino acids. CDR3 in DNA: TGTGCCAGCAGTTTTGGTCCGGGACAGGGCTACGAGCAGTACTTC. This translates into CASSFGPGQGYEQYF.

The chain has TRBV7-2 and TRBJ1-2; 7 bases map to TRBD1. The germline gives CDR1 SGHTA, CDR2 FQGNSA. Germline trimming cut 5 bases from V and 3 bases from J; bases unmatched to any gene: 6. The CDR3 spans 14 residues. In nucleotides, the CDR3 is TGTGCCAGCAGCCCAGAACAGGGGCACTATGGCTACACCTTC. This translates into CASSPEQGHYGYTF.

The chain recombines TRBV3-1 (or the pseudogene TRBV3-2) with TRBJ1-2, with unresolved D. Germline lookup yields CDR1 LGHDT and CDR2 YNNKEL (reference sequence). Deletions cut 0 bases from V and 4 bases from J, with 15 bases between. The CDR3 runs 16 residues. The CDR3 nucleotides read TGTGCCAGCAGCCAAGATTTGGGGTGGAGGGCCTATGGCTACACCTTC. It translates to CASSQDLGWRAYGYTF.

CDR3 region: CASSLTGQGGYEQYF. The CDR3 region has the DNA TGTGCCAGCAGCTTAACGGGACAGGGGGGGTACGAGCAGTACTTC. V usage is TRBV7-9 and J usage is TRBJ2-7, with 11 bases that match TRBD1. The CDR3 sequence is 15 residues long. V trimming: 2 bases; J trimming: 4 bases; junction bases outside the gene matches: 4. The germline V gene has CDR1 SEHNR and CDR2 FQNEAQ (reference sequence).

The rearrangement links TRBV6-5 to TRBJ2-7; TRBD2 agrees at 10 bases. This CDR3 has 15 residues. Germline CDR1 is MNHEY and CDR2 is SVGAGI. The ends lost 8 bases at V and 1 base at J; junction bases unmatched: 8. The CDR3 coding sequence is TGTGCCAGCGTTGGGGGTAGCGGGGGGTCCTACGAGCAGTACTTC. Translation: CASVGGSGGSYEQYF.

The table lists this clone with a count of one. The chain is built from TRBV6-2 or TRBV6-3 and TRBJ1-4; TRBD1 might be the D (6 bases). The germline CDR1 and CDR2 sequences are MNHEY and SVGEGT. CDR3 size: 14 residues. Between the trimmed V and J ends, which lost 6 bases and 4 bases, there was a span of 12 bases. The CDR3 DNA sequence: TGTGCCAGCAGCCCCCGAGGGGGTAATGAAAAACTGTTTTTT. Its protein is CASSPRGGNEKLFF.

The J gene is TRBJ2-5, the V gene TRBV9; D might be TRBD2 (6 bases). Germline loops: CDR1 SGDLS, CDR2 YYNGEE. The CDR3 length is 15 residues. The germline V and J ends were trimmed by 4 bases and 2 bases, with 15 bases remaining between them. CDR3 nucleotides: TGTGCCAGCAGCCCCCGCGGGGCGCGTCAAGAGACCCAGTACTTC. It specifies CASSPRGARQETQYF.

The chain combines TRBV6-2 or TRBV6-3 with TRBJ1-1, with D perhaps matching TRBD1 (6 bases). The CDR3 loop spans 15 amino acids. Germline V gives CDR1 MNHEY, CDR2 SVGEGT. Trimming took off 2 bases at V and 5 bases at J, with 15 bases between the two ends. The CDR3 nucleotides read TGTGCCAGCAGTTACGACTCTTTTAGGGGGACTGAAGCTTTCTTT. Its translation: CASSYDSFRGTEAFF.

This chain connects TRBV15 to TRBJ1-1; 9 positions match TRBD1. The CDR3 has 17 residues. The germline CDR1 and CDR2 sequences are LNHNV and YYDKDF (reference sequence). Germline trimming cut 0 bases from V and 5 bases from J; bases unmatched to any gene: 10. The CDR3: CATSRDLRTGVGTEAFF. The CDR3 DNA is TGTGCCACCAGCAGAGATCTCCGGACAGGGGTAGGAACTGAAGCTTTCTTT. Filled out from reference TRBV15 and TRBJ1-1, the complete variable domain reads DAMVIQNPRYQVTQFGKPVTLSCSQTLNHNVMYWYQQKSSQAPKLLFHYYDKDFNNEADTPDNFQSRRPNTSFCFLDIRSPGLGDTAMYLCATSRDLRTGVGTEAFFGQGTRLTVV.

This clone came up once. The J gene is TRBJ1-4, the V gene TRBV4-1; a possible D gene is TRBD1 (5 bases). CDR3 size: 17 residues. V was clipped by 0 bases and J by 0 bases, with 11 bases between them. The germline CDR1 and CDR2 sequences are MGHRA and YSYEKL. CDR3 amino acids: CASSQDPPGSTNEKLFF. The CDR3 DNA sequence: TGCGCCAGCAGCCAAGATCCTCCAGGGTCAACTAATGAAAAACTGTTTTTT.

The chain links TRBV12-3 or TRBV12-4 to TRBJ2-2, with TRBD2 matching 7 bases. The CDR3 runs to 13 residues. The V and J ends lost 7 bases and 4 bases, in that order; junction bases with no gene match: 3. CDR3 coding DNA: TGTGCCAGCACCCCGGGAGGCACCGGGGAGCTGTTTTTT. It encodes CASTPGGTGELFF.

The V call is TRBV6-5, the J call TRBJ1-2; 7 bases agree with TRBD1. The ends lost 5 bases at V and 0 bases at J; junction bases unmatched: 6. The CDR3 totals 15 residues. The germline V gene encodes CDR1 MNHEY and CDR2 SVGAGI. The CDR3 region has the DNA TGTGCCAGCAGTACCCGACAGGGCCCTAACTATGGCTACACCTTC. This translates into CASSTRQGPNYGYTF.